This T cell receptor (beta chain) was observed in a study of post-analysis software for immune sequencing data. Libraries were made from TCR beta cDNA, and they carried unique molecular identifiers. The authors obtained 500,000 or so cDNA molecules from around 1 to 9.1 million T cells. Each CDR3 protein gets one entry after TCRdb re-called the PCR reads with MiXCR. The repertoire holds around 500,000 distinct CDR3 sequences, with 30% to 40% as singletons. Broader study findings: Multiple sclerosis patients showed significantly lower normalized Chao1 diversity than controls did. Controls showed lower frequencies than patients for five TRBV segments, and TRBV5-6, TRBV5-1 and TRBV20-1 were among these.

With respect to this clonotype: What it binds is not known. The junction does not match germline at one end; this may be a read error.

CDR3 length: 15 amino acids. Germline-derived CDR1 and CDR2 are DFQATT and SNEGSKA (reference sequence). The chain has TRBV20-1 and TRBJ2-1; 8 bases map to TRBD2. The origin of this receptor is a girl aged 2-17 years with multiple sclerosis. The source material was blood. CDR3 residues: CSSRDGASGFNEQFF. The CDR3 DNA reads as TGCAGTTCTAGAGATGGAGCTAGCGGGTTTAATGAGCAGTTCTTC.